Presented here are 21 T cell receptor beta chains from one specimen sequenced in a study of T cell changes during pregnancy in multiple sclerosis. Clones were read by immunoSEQ multiplex PCR, and TCRdb kept only the in-frame ones, dropping some. The sample lists about 23,000 clones, about 86% occurring once. The sample consisted of CD4+ T cells from peripheral blood mononuclear cells, taken in the first trimester of pregnancy. Receptors originate from a female donor in good health, enrolled as a control in a pregnancy study.

Relative to its sample, this clone is medium-sized. The DNA for the CDR3 is TGTGCCAGCAGCTTAGGTCGGGACAGGGGCAATGAGCAGTTCTTC. Residues: CASSLGRDRGNEQFF. V gene TRBV13 combines with J gene TRBJ2-1, with 10 bases fitting TRBD1. Germline V gene data show CDR1 as PRHDT and CDR2 as FYEKMQ (reference sequence). V was pared by 0 bases and J by 6 bases, with 2 bases of the junction left unmatched. CDR3 size: 15 residues.

The chain joins TRBV5-5 to TRBJ2-7, with 9 bases fitting TRBD2. The J segment lost 2 bases and the V segment lost 3 bases, leaving 9 bases of the junction unmatched. CDR3 length: 16 residues. The germline V gene has CDR1 SGHKS and CDR2 YYEKEE (reference sequence). The CDR3 DNA follows: TGTGCCAGCAGCTCACGACTAGCGGCGCCAGCCTACGAGCAGTACTTC. It specifies CASSSRLAAPAYEQYF.

This sequence joins TRBV19 and TRBJ2-3; perhaps TRBD1 as D (5 bases). The CDR3 sequence is 14 residues long. Germline V gene data show CDR1 as LNHDA and CDR2 as SQIVND (reference sequence). The V end lost 5 bases, the J end lost 2 bases, and 11 bases lay between the germline ends. CDR3 sequence: CASSDQGSTDTQYF. CDR3 in DNA: TGTGCCAGTAGTGACCAGGGTTCCACAGATACGCAGTATTTT.

This clone has only one observation. This sequence joins TRBV11-2 and TRBJ2-1; 9 nucleotides agree with TRBD1. CDR3 size: 16 residues. From germline, CDR1 is SGHAT and CDR2 FQNNGV. The trim removed 4 bases at V and 5 bases at J, leaving 9 bases unmatched. This CDR3 reads CASSSYRGPTHNEQFF. Here the CDR3 DNA reads TGTGCCAGCAGCTCGTACAGGGGGCCCACACACAATGAGCAGTTCTTC.

The chain has TRBV10-2 and TRBJ2-7; 9 bases match TRBD2. The germline V gene has CDR1 WSHSY and CDR2 SAAADI. The CDR3 length is 16 residues. V was clipped by 0 bases and J by 0 bases; unmatched bases: 3. Written as DNA, the CDR3 is TGCGCCAGCAGTGAGTCGCGGACTAGCGTCTCCTACGAGCAGTACTTC. Its protein is CASSESRTSVSYEQYF.

The chain links TRBV27 to TRBJ2-1; D is ambiguous. Trimming removed 6 bases from V and 2 bases from J, with 11 bases in between. The CDR3 has 14 amino acids. The germline CDR1 and CDR2 sequences are MNHEY and SMNVEV (reference sequence). This CDR3 is CASSNIVPYNEQFF. The DNA for the CDR3 is TGTGCCAGCAGCAATATAGTTCCCTACAATGAGCAGTTCTTC.

The chain combines TRBV11-3 with TRBJ2-1; tentative D call: TRBD2 (5 bases). Germline CDR1 is SGHNT and CDR2 is YENEEA. Trimming took off 1 base at V and 7 bases at J, with 11 bases between the two ends. The CDR3 sequence is 14 residues long. CDR3 DNA sequence: TGTGCCAGCAGCTTAGCCCGGGGTGGGAATGAGCAGTTCTTC. Its translation is CASSLARGGNEQFF.

The V call is TRBV28, the J call TRBJ1-1; TRBD1 might be the D (5 bases). Germline CDR1 reads MDHEN; CDR2 reads SYDVKM. The CDR3 contains 12 residues. Trimming stripped 8 bases from V and 10 bases from J, with 17 bases between. CDR3 in amino acids: CASGTTEGRAFF. The CDR3 DNA is TGTGCCAGCGGGACTACAGAAGGAAGAGCTTTCTTT. Combining the CDR3 with reference TRBV28 and TRBJ1-1 gives the whole variable domain DVKVTQSSRYLVKRTGEKVFLECVQDMDHENMFWYRQDPGLGLRLIYFSYDVKMKEKGDIPEGYSVSREKKERFSLILESASTNQTSMYLCASGTTEGRAFFGQGTRLTVV.

The chain is built from TRBV2 and TRBJ1-5; 7 bases agree with TRBD1. The CDR3 covers 14 residues. Germline V gene lookup returns CDR1 SNHLY and CDR2 FYNNEI. V was pared by 7 bases and J by 5 bases, with 8 bases of the junction left unmatched. The CDR3 sequence: CASNNRGGDQPQHF. CDR3 DNA sequence: TGTGCCAGCAATAACAGGGGTGGCGATCAGCCCCAGCATTTT. Complete variable domain (other parts from reference TRBV2 and TRBJ1-5): EPEVTQTPSHQVTQMGQEVILRCVPISNHLYFYWYRQILGQKVEFLVSFYNNEISEKSEIFDDQFSVERPDGSNFTLKIRSTKLEDSAMYFCASNNRGGDQPQHFGDGTRLSIL.

The CDR3 nucleotides read TGTGCCAGCAGTCCCCTCTCTGGAAACACCATATATTTT. This sequence encodes CASSPLSGNTIYF. The V gene is TRBV6-5, the J gene TRBJ1-3; D not certain. CDR1 MNHEY and CDR2 SVGAGI come from the germline V gene. V shed 5 bases and J shed 0 bases, with 5 bases lying between them. The CDR3 runs 13 residues.

V usage is TRBV27 and J usage is TRBJ2-7; 11 bases are shared with TRBD2. V trimming: 4 bases; J trimming: 5 bases; junction bases outside the gene matches: 10. CDR1 and CDR2 (germline): MNHEY, SMNVEV (reference sequence). CDR3 size: 16 residues. The CDR3 protein is CASSSPLLAGVDEQYF. In DNA form, the CDR3 reads TGTGCCAGCAGTTCCCCGTTACTAGCGGGGGTCGACGAGCAGTACTTC.

The J gene is TRBJ1-1, the V gene TRBV7-3; D gene unclear. The CDR3 runs 15 residues. Trimming cost V 5 bases and J 0 bases, with 13 bases left between them. From germline, CDR1 is SGHTA and CDR2 FQGTGA. The CDR3 DNA sequence: TGTGCCAGCAGCCCCAGTATTTCCATGAACACTGAAGCTTTCTTT. It specifies CASSPSISMNTEAFF. Filled out from reference TRBV7-3 and TRBJ1-1, the complete variable domain reads GAGVSQTPSNKVTEKGKYVELRCDPISGHTALYWYRQSLGQGPEFLIYFQGTGAADDSGLPNDRFFAVRPEGSVSTLKIQRTERGDSAVYLCASSPSISMNTEAFFGQGTRLTVV.

The chain carries TRBV19 and TRBJ1-2, with unresolved D. The CDR3 has 14 residues. Germline assignment: CDR1 LNHDA and CDR2 SQIVND (reference sequence). Trimming stripped 3 bases from V and 0 bases from J, with 8 bases between. Written as DNA, the CDR3 is TGTGCCAGTAGTATTGGAGACGCTAACTATGGCTACACCTTC. This codes for CASSIGDANYGYTF.

This clone was recorded once. CDR3 amino acids: CASTLAPSVPGTLRGYTF. For the CDR3, the DNA is TGCGCCAGCACCCTCGCCCCCTCGGTACCCGGGACACTTCGTGGCTACACCTTC. J is TRBJ1-2 and V is TRBV10-1; D perhaps matches TRBD1 (6 bases). This CDR3 has 18 amino acids. Trimming removed 7 bases from V and 7 bases from J, with 31 bases in between. Germline CDR1 WNHNN, CDR2 SYGVQD (reference sequence).

The chain combines TRBV5-6 with TRBJ2-2; TRBD1 agrees at 7 bases. V shed 5 bases and J 6 bases; nucleotides not matched to a gene: 7. The CDR3 has 14 residues. The germline V gene has CDR1 SGHDT and CDR2 YYEEEE. The CDR3 DNA reads as TGTGCCAGCAGACCCGACAGGGCCCCCGGGGAGCTGTTTTTT. Its translation is CASRPDRAPGELFF.

The rearrangement uses TRBV5-4 and TRBJ1-1; TRBD1 agrees at 9 bases. Germline CDR1 SGHNT, CDR2 YYREEE (reference sequence). V lost 3 bases and J lost 0; bases outside the gene matches: 6. The CDR3 contains 16 residues. CDR3 amino acids: CASSSRDRAMNTEAFF. The CDR3 DNA is TGTGCCAGCAGCTCCCGGGACAGGGCGATGAACACTGAAGCTTTCTTT.

Written as DNA, the CDR3 is TGTGCCAGCAGCTTGGAGCAGGGAGGTGGAAACACCATATATTTT. Translating it yields CASSLEQGGGNTIYF. V and J are TRBV5-6 and TRBJ1-3, with D perhaps TRBD1 (5 bases). The germline V gene encodes CDR1 SGHDT and CDR2 YYEEEE. The CDR3 contains 15 residues. The V end lost 0 bases, the J end lost 3 bases, and 10 bases lay between the germline ends.

The chain carries TRBV19 and TRBJ2-1; TRBD2 aligns across 9 bases. The germline V gene has CDR1 LNHDA and CDR2 SQIVND (reference sequence). This CDR3 has 15 amino acids. J was trimmed by 5 bases and V by 2 bases; bases with no gene match: 4. In DNA, the CDR3 is TGTGCCAGTAGTATACGCAGCGGGAGGCACAATGAGCAGTTCTTC. Translating it yields CASSIRSGRHNEQFF.

The chain recombines TRBV15 with TRBJ2-3, with 11 bases aligning to TRBD2. The V segment lost 0 bases and the J segment 0 bases; nucleotides outside the gene matches: 11. This CDR3 is built from 20 residues. Germline V gene data show CDR1 as LNHNV and CDR2 as YYDKDF (reference sequence). The CDR3 DNA reads as TGTGCCACCAGCAGAGATAGTAGGACTAGCGGGCCAACTAGCACAGATACGCAGTATTTT. Its protein product is CATSRDSRTSGPTSTDTQYF.

The chain recombines TRBV7-2 with TRBJ1-2; D possibly corresponds to TRBD1 (5 bases). Germline V gene data show CDR1 as SGHTA and CDR2 as FQGNSA. The V gene lost 1 base and the J gene lost 8 bases, with 14 bases spanning the gap. The CDR3 sequence is 14 residues long. The CDR3 nucleotides are TGTGCCAGCAGCTTAGATCCAGGGAATATCGGCTACACCTTC. As protein: CASSLDPGNIGYTF.

J is TRBJ2-3 and V is TRBV20-1; D perhaps matches TRBD1 (6 bases). Trimming took 6 bases from V and 9 from J, leaving 13 bases between them. Germline V lookup: CDR1 DFQATT, CDR2 SNEGSKA (reference sequence). CDR3 size: 11 residues. This CDR3 reads CSATGQRTQYF. In DNA form, the CDR3 reads TGCAGTGCGACGGGACAAAGAACGCAGTATTTT.